The clone carrying this T cell receptor (beta chain) was recorded a few times. What it binds is unknown. These data belong to a study of Ad26.COV2.S vaccination and SARS-CoV-2 variants. Overall study context: This donor came from the COV1001 trial of Ad26.COV2.S. Dosing was one shot or two shots 56 days apart. Regarding the study as a whole: Compared with placebo recipients, vaccine recipients had higher spike-specific TCR breadth.

Germline CDR1 GTSNPN, CDR2 SVGIG (reference sequence). The CDR3 is made up of 18 amino acids. V lost 2 bases and J lost 3, with 20 bases in between. Libraries were prepared by immunoSEQ multiplex PCR; TCRdb keeps only in-frame clonotypes and omits some of them. The table shows around 450,000 clones, with 80% to 90% occurring only once. Treatment denoted: roughly 20 received Ad26.COV2.S at low or high dose, single or two shots; several received placebo; per-sample allocation not given. Day 63 after the first injection of vaccine or placebo was the sampling time. The origin of this receptor is a person aged 18-60 years who received the Ad26.COV2.S COVID-19 vaccine or a placebo. Sample: peripheral blood, taken in a trial of Ad26.COV2.S vaccine versus placebo. The chain carries TRBV30 and TRBJ2-6; D is perhaps TRBD1 (6 bases). The CDR3 DNA sequence: TGTGCCTGGAGTCCGATCCGGACAGCCAGCTTTGGGGCCAACGTCCTGACTTTC. Protein sequence: CAWSPIRTASFGANVLTF.